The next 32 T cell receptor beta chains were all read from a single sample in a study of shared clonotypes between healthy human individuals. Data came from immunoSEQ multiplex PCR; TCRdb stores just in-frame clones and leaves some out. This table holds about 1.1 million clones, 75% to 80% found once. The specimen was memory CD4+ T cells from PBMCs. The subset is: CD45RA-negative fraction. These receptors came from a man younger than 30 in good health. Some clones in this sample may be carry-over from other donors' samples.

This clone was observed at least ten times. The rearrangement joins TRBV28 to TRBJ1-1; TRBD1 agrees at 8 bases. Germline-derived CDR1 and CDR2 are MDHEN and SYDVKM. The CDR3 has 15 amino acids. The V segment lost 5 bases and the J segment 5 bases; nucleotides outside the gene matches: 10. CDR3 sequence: CASSPRGQGATEAFF. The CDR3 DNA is TGTGCCAGCAGTCCCCGCGGGCAGGGGGCAACTGAAGCTTTCTTT.

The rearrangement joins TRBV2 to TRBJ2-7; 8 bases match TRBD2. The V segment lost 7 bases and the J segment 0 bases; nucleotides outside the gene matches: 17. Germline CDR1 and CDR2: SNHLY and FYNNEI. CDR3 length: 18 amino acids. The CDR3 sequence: CASTEGSVAGGGSYEQYF. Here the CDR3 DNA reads TGTGCCAGCACCGAAGGGTCCGTGGCGGGGGGCGGCTCCTACGAGCAGTACTTC.

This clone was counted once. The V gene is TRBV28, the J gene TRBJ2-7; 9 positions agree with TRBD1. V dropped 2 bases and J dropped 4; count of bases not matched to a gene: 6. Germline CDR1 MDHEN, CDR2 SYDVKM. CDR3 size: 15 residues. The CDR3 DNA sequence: TGTGCCAGCAGTTTAGTTCGGACAGGGGTGTACGAGCAGTACTTC. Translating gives CASSLVRTGVYEQYF. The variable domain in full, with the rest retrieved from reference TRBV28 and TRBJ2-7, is DVKVTQSSRYLVKRTGEKVFLECVQDMDHENMFWYRQDPGLGLRLIYFSYDVKMKEKGDIPEGYSVSREKKERFSLILESASTNQTSMYLCASSLVRTGVYEQYFGPGTRLTVT.

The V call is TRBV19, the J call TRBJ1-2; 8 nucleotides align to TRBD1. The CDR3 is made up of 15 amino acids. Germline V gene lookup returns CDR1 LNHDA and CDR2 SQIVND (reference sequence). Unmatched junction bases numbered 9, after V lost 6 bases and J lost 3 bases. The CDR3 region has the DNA TGTGCCAGTAGCACCGGACAGGGTGAATACTATGGCTACACCTTC. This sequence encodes CASSTGQGEYYGYTF.

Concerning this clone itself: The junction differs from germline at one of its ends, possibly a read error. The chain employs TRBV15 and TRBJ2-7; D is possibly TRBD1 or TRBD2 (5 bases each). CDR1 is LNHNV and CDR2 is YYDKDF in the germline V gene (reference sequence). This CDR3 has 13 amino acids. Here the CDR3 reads CATCRARGDEQYF. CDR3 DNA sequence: TGTGCCACCTGCAGAGCTCGAGGGGACGAGCAGTACTTC.

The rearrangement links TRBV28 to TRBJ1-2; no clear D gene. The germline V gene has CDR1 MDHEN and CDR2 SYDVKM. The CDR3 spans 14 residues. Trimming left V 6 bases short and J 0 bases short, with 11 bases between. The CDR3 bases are TGTGCCAGCAGCCCAAAGGGCGCTAACTATGGCTACACCTTC. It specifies CASSPKGANYGYTF.

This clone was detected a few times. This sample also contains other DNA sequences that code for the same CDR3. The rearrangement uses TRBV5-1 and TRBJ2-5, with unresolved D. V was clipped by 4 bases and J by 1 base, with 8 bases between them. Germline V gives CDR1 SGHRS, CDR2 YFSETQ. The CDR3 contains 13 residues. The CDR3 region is CASSPGLQETQYF. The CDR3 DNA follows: TGCGCCAGCAGCCCCGGTCTCCAAGAGACCCAGTACTTC.

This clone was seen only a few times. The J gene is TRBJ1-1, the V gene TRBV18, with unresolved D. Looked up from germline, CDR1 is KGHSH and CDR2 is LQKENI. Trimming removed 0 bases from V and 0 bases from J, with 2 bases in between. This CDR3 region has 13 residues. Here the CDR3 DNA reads TGTGCCAGCTCACCACCGATGAACACTGAAGCTTTCTTT. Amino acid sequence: CASSPPMNTEAFF. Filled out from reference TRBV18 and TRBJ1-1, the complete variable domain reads NAGVMQNPRHLVRRRGQEARLRCSPMKGHSHVYWYRQLPEEGLKFMVYLQKENIIDESGMPKERFSAEFPKEGPSILRIQQVVRGDSAAYFCASSPPMNTEAFFGQGTRLTVV.

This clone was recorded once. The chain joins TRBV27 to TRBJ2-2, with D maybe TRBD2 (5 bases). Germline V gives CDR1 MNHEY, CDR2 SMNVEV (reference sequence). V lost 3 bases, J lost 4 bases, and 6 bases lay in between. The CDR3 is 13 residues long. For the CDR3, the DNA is TGTGCCAGCAGTTTTCTAGCCACCGGGGAGCTGTTTTTT. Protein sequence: CASSFLATGELFF.

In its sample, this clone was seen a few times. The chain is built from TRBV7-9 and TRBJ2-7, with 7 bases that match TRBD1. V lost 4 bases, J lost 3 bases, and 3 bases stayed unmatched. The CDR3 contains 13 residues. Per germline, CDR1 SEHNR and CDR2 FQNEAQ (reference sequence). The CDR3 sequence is CASSSGQNYEQYF. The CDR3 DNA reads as TGTGCCAGCAGCTCGGGACAGAACTACGAGCAGTACTTC.

The CDR3 bases are TGTGCCAGCAGTTCGACAGGAACGGAAGGTCATCAGCCCCAGCATTTT. Translated: CASSSTGTEGHQPQHF. The V gene is TRBV28, the J gene TRBJ1-5; the D gene is possibly TRBD1 (6 bases). The CDR3 contains 16 residues. Deletions cut 4 bases from V and 5 bases from J, with 18 bases between. Germline assignment: CDR1 MDHEN and CDR2 SYDVKM.

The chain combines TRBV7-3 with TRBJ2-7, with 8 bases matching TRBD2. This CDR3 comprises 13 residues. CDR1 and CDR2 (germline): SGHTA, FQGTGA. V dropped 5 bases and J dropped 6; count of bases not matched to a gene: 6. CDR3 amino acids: CASSRPGTSEQYF. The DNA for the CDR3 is TGTGCCAGCAGCCGCCCCGGGACTAGCGAGCAGTACTTC.

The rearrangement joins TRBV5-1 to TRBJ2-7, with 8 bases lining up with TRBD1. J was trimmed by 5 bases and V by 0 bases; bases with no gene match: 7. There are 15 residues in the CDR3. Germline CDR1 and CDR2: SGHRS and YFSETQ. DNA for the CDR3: TGCGCCAGCAGCTTGGCCCTATCGACAGGGGACGAGCAGTACTTC. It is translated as CASSLALSTGDEQYF.

CDR3 protein: CASSLLTSGTSTDTQYF. CDR3 coding DNA: TGTGCCAGCAGCCTACTGACTAGCGGAACTAGCACAGATACGCAGTATTTT. V usage is TRBV28 and J usage is TRBJ2-3; 9 nucleotides line up with TRBD2. This CDR3 region has 17 residues. V lost 6 bases and J lost 0; bases outside the gene matches: 10. CDR1 and CDR2 (germline): MDHEN, SYDVKM.

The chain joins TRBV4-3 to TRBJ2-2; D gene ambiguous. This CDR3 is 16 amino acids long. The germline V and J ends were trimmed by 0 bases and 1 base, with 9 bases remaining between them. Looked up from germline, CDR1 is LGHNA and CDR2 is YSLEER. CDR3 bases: TGCGCCAGCAGCCAAGAGACCTACCGGAACACCGGGGAGCTGTTTTTT. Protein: CASSQETYRNTGELFF.

CDR3 sequence: CASSRLAGEGTQYF. The DNA for the CDR3 is TGTGCCAGCAGCCGACTAGCGGGAGAAGGTACGCAGTATTTT. The rearrangement links TRBV6-5 to TRBJ2-3; 12 nucleotides match TRBD2. Germline lookup yields CDR1 MNHEY and CDR2 SVGAGI. The CDR3 is 14 amino acids. The J segment lost 8 bases and the V segment lost 6 bases, leaving 6 bases of the junction unmatched.

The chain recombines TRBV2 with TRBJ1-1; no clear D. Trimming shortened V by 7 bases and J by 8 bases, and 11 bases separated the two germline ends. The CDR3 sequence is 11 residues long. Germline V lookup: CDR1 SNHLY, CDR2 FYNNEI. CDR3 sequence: CASMRWAEAFF. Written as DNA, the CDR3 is TGTGCCAGCATGCGCTGGGCCGAAGCTTTCTTT.

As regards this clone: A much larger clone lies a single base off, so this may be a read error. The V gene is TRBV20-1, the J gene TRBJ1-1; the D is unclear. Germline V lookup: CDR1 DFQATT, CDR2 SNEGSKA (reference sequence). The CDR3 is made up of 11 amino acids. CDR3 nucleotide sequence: TGCAGGCAGAGACTGAACGCTGAAGCTTTCTTT. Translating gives CRQRLNAEAFF.

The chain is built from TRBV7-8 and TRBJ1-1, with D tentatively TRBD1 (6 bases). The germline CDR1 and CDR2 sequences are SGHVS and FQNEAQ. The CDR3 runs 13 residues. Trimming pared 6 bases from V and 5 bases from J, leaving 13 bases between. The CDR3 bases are TGTGCCAGCAGTCGAGATCAGGGGACTGAAGCTTTCTTT. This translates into CASSRDQGTEAFF.

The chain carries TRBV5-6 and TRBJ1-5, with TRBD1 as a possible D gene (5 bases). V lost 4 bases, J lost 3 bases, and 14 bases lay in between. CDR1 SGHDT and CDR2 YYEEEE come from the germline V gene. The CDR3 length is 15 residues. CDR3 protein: CASSLRGAFNQPQHF. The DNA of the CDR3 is TGTGCCAGCAGCCTACGAGGGGCATTCAATCAGCCCCAGCATTTT. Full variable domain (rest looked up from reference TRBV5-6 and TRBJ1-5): DAGVTQSPTHLIKTRGQQVTLRCSPKSGHDTVSWYQQALGQGPQFIFQYYEEEERQRGNFPDRFSGHQFPNYSSELNVNALLLGDSALYLCASSLRGAFNQPQHFGDGTRLSIL.

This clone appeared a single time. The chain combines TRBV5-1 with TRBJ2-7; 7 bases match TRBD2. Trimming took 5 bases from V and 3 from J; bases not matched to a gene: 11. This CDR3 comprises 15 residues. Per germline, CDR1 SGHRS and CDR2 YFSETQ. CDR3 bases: TGCGCCAGCAGTTCACAAGCGGGAACCTACTACGAGCAGTACTTC. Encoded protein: CASSSQAGTYYEQYF.

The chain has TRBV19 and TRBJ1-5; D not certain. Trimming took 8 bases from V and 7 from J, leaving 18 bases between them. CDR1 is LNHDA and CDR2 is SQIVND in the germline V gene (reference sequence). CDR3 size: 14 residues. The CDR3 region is CASEGPPREQPQHF. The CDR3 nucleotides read TGTGCCAGTGAAGGGCCCCCGCGGGAGCAGCCCCAGCATTTT.

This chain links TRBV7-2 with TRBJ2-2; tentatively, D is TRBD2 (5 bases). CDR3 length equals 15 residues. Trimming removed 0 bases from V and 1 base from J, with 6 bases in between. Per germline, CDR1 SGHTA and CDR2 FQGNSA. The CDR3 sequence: CASSLAGRNTGELFF. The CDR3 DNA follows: TGTGCCAGCAGCTTAGCGGGGAGGAACACCGGGGAGCTGTTTTTT.

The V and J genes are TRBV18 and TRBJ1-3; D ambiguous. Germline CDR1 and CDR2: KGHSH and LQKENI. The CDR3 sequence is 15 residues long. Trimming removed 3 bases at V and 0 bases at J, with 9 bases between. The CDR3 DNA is TGTGCCAGCTCACCGAGCAGAAGCTCTGGAAACACCATATATTTT. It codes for CASSPSRSSGNTIYF.

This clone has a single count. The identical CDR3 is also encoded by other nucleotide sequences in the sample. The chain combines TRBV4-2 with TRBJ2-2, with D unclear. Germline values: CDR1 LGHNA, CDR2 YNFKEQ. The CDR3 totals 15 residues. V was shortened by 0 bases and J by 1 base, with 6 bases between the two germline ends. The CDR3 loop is CASSQDRWNTGELFF. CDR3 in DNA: TGTGCCAGCAGCCAAGATCGTTGGAACACCGGGGAGCTGTTTTTT.

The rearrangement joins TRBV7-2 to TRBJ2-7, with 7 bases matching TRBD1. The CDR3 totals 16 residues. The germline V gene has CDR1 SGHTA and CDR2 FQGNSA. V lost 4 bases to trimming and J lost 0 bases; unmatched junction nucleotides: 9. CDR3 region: CASSSARDRLSYEQYF. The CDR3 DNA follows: TGTGCCAGCAGCTCAGCCCGGGACAGACTCTCCTACGAGCAGTACTTC.

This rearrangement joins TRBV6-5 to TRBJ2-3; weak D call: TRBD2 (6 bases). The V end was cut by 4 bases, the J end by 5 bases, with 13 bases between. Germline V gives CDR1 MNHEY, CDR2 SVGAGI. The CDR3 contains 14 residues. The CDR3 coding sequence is TGTGCCAGCAGTTCGCCGGGACTCCTAGATACGCAGTATTTT. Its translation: CASSSPGLLDTQYF.

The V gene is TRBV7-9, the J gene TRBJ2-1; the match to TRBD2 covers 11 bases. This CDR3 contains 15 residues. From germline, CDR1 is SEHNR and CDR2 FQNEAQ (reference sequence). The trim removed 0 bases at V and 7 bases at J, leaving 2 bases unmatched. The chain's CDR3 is CASSLALAGENEQFF. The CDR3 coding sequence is TGTGCCAGCAGCTTAGCACTAGCGGGAGAAAATGAGCAGTTCTTC.

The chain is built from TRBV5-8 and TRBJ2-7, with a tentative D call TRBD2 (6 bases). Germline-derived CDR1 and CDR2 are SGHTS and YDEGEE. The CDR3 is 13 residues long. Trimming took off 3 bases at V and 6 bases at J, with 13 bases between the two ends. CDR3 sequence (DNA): TGTGCCAGCAGCTGGCGACTAGTCGGCGAGCAGTACTTC. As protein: CASSWRLVGEQYF.

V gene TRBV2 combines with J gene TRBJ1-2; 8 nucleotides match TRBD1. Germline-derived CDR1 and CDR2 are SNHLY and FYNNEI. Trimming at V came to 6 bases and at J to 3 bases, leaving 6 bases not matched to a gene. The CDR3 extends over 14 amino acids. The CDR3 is CASSRGTGDYGYTF. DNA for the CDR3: TGTGCCAGCAGCAGAGGGACAGGTGACTATGGCTACACCTTC.

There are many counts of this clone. DNA of the CDR3: TGTGCCAGCAGGTTCAGGAGGGGGGGAGAGACCCAGTACTTC. Its translation: CASRFRRGGETQYF. This chain joins TRBV2 and TRBJ2-5; TRBD2 is a possible D gene (7 bases). The CDR3 is made up of 14 amino acids. Per the germline V gene, CDR1 is SNHLY and CDR2 is FYNNEI. Trimming removed 6 bases from V and 4 bases from J, with 15 bases in between.

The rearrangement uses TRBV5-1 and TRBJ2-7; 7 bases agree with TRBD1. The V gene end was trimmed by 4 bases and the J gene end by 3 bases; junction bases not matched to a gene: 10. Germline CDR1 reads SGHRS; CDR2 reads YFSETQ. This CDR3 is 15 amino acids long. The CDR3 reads CASSVTGQVVYEQYF. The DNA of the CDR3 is TGCGCCAGCAGCGTGACAGGGCAGGTAGTCTACGAGCAGTACTTC.